The 20 T cell receptor beta chains given below trace back to one sample, sequenced in a study of cytomegalovirus exposure and HLA in healthy donors. The PCR contained 60 Vbeta and 13 Jbeta primers. Sequencing was performed with immunoSEQ multiplex PCR; in TCRdb, only in-frame clones are kept and a portion is missing. The sample lists about 200,000 clones; 70% to 80% were seen once. Sample: PBMCs. These TCRs come from a girl aged 2-10 years in good health and CMV-seronegative.

For this clone: One end of the junction fails to match germline, which may point to a read error. V and J are TRBV6-1 and TRBJ2-7; TRBD2 might be the D (5 bases). The CDR3 totals 12 residues. From germline, CDR1 is MNHNS and CDR2 SASEGT. DNA of the CDR3: TGTGCCAGCAGTGAACCCCTAGCCCACTCAAAATTC. It encodes CASSEPLAHSKF.

The V gene is TRBV6-1, the J gene TRBJ2-6, with D tentatively TRBD2 (6 bases). With 6 bases removed from V and 2 bases from J, the gap between germline ends came to 8 bases. CDR1 is MNHNS, CDR2 SASEGT, per germline. The CDR3 loop spans 14 amino acids. CDR3 coding DNA: TGTGCCAGCAGGTCGGGAGCTGGGGCCAACGTCCTGACTTTC. Translation gives CASRSGAGANVLTF.

J is TRBJ2-7 and V is TRBV2; TRBD2 aligns across 8 bases. Germline V gives CDR1 SNHLY, CDR2 FYNNEI. This CDR3 has 14 residues. V gave up 5 bases and J gave up 3 bases; unmatched junction bases: 6. Here the CDR3 reads CASSSGTRGYEQYF. CDR3 coding DNA: TGTGCCAGCAGTTCCGGGACTAGGGGCTACGAGCAGTACTTC.

CDR3 residues: CASSMGSQRTEAFF. As DNA, the CDR3 is TGTGCCAGTAGTATGGGGAGCCAACGGACTGAAGCTTTCTTT. The chain has TRBV19 and TRBJ1-1, with D uncertain. Trimming removed 3 bases at V and 5 bases at J, with 13 bases between. The germline gives CDR1 LNHDA, CDR2 SQIVND (reference sequence). CDR3 length: 14 amino acids.

In DNA, the CDR3 is TGTGCCAGTAGTATCGGTGTCTGGGGGGATGAGCAGTACTTC. Translating gives CASSIGVWGDEQYF. The chain has TRBV19 and TRBJ2-7; the D gene is possibly TRBD2 (6 bases). Deletions cut 3 bases from V and 7 bases from J, with 16 bases between. The CDR3 is 14 amino acids. Germline CDR1 and CDR2: LNHDA and SQIVND (reference sequence).

The chain uses TRBV4-1 and TRBJ1-5; TRBD1 aligns across 9 bases. Trimming at V came to 5 bases and at J to 3 bases, leaving 5 bases not matched to a gene. The germline gives CDR1 MGHRA, CDR2 YSYEKL. The CDR3 spans 15 residues. CDR3 DNA: TGCGCCAGCAGCAAGGACAGGGGCCCCAATCAGCCCCAGCATTTT. Protein: CASSKDRGPNQPQHF.

This chain joins TRBV10-1 and TRBJ2-3; D not resolved. Germline V gene sequence: CDR1 WNHNN, CDR2 SYGVQD (reference sequence). Deletions cut 0 bases from V and 0 bases from J, with 7 bases between. The CDR3 has 15 amino acids. The CDR3 coding sequence is TGCGCCAGCAGTGAGTCTACTGCTAGCACAGATACGCAGTATTTT. The encoded protein is CASSESTASTDTQYF.

The V gene is TRBV20-1, the J gene TRBJ1-1; D is unresolved. Trimming cost V 3 bases and J 5 bases, with 7 bases left between them. The CDR3 is made up of 11 amino acids. The V gene's germline CDR1 is DFQATT and CDR2 SNEGSKA (reference sequence). DNA for the CDR3: TGCAGTGCTAGTGGAGGGACTGAAGCTTTCTTT. It translates to CSASGGTEAFF.

This clone was observed a handful of times. Sequence at one end of the junction differs from germline and may be a read error. This CDR3 is CASSYLRGFPYGYTF. CDR3 coding DNA: TGTGCCAGCAGCTACTTACGGGGTTTCCCCTATGGCTACACCTTC. The chain couples TRBV6-5 to TRBJ1-2, with D unresolved. The CDR3 contains 15 residues. CDR1 is MNHEY, CDR2 SVGAGI, per germline.

This chain links TRBV7-9 with TRBJ2-3; tentative D call: TRBD1 (5 bases). Trimming took 6 bases from V and 2 from J, leaving 15 bases between them. This CDR3 contains 15 residues. Germline V gives CDR1 SEHNR, CDR2 FQNEAQ (reference sequence). The CDR3 reads CASSSQGSTTDTQYF. CDR3 bases: TGTGCCAGCAGTTCTCAGGGCTCTACCACAGATACGCAGTATTTT.

The rearrangement joins TRBV4-1 to TRBJ2-5, with a weak D call TRBD1 (5 bases). The V end was cut by 1 base, the J end by 4 bases, with 7 bases between. The CDR3 has 13 residues. Per the germline V gene, CDR1 is MGHRA and CDR2 is YSYEKL. The chain's CDR3 is CASSQGQLETQYF. As DNA, the CDR3 is TGCGCCAGCAGCCAAGGACAGCTAGAGACCCAGTACTTC.

In its sample, this clone was seen a few times. The chain is built from TRBV5-1 and TRBJ2-1; 8 bases match TRBD2. This CDR3 has 15 amino acids. Germline lookup yields CDR1 SGHRS and CDR2 YFSETQ. With 0 bases clipped from V and 7 bases from J, the junction kept 6 bases outside the gene matches. In DNA form, the CDR3 reads TGCGCCAGCAGCTTGGAGGGACTAGATGCGAATGAGCAGTTCTTC. Its translation: CASSLEGLDANEQFF.

This chain connects TRBV30 to TRBJ1-1; 8 nucleotides match TRBD1. V shed 2 bases and J 10 bases; nucleotides not matched to a gene: 6. The CDR3 contains 12 residues. Germline values: CDR1 GTSNPN, CDR2 SVGIG (reference sequence). This chain's CDR3 is CAWSTTGAGAFF. The CDR3 bases are TGTGCCTGGAGTACGACAGGGGCGGGAGCTTTCTTT.

CDR3 nucleotides: TGCGCCACCCTTTGGGGCAGGGGCTGGTACGAGCAGTACTTC. It translates to CATLWGRGWYEQYF. This chain uses TRBV5-1 with TRBJ2-7, with TRBD1 as a possible D gene (6 bases). The CDR3 runs 14 residues. Trimming took off 9 bases at V and 4 bases at J, with 20 bases between the two ends. Germline V gene data show CDR1 as SGHRS and CDR2 as YFSETQ.

The chain joins TRBV5-4 to TRBJ2-2, with D possibly matching TRBD1 (5 bases). This CDR3 spans 14 amino acids. Trimming left V 5 bases short and J 7 bases short, with 15 bases between. The germline CDR1 and CDR2 sequences are SGHNT and YYREEE (reference sequence). The CDR3 DNA follows: TGTGCCAGCAGACGTGATCAGGGTCACGGGGAGCTGTTTTTT. It is translated as CASRRDQGHGELFF.

The gene calls are TRBV6-1 and TRBJ2-7, with D possibly TRBD1 on 6 matching bases. Trimming cost V 2 bases and J 4 bases, with 12 bases left between them. CDR3 length: 14 residues. Per the germline V gene, CDR1 is MNHNS and CDR2 is SASEGT. The CDR3 nucleotides read TGTGCCAGCAGTGAACAGGGGACGATATACGAGCAGTACTTC. Translation: CASSEQGTIYEQYF.

The genes are TRBV5-1 and TRBJ2-7; 12 nucleotides match TRBD2. Germline values: CDR1 SGHRS, CDR2 YFSETQ. J lost 5 bases, V lost 2 bases, and 5 bases had no gene match. This CDR3 spans 15 amino acids. The CDR3 DNA reads as TGCGCCAGCAGCTTAGGACTAGCGGGGCCCCACGAGCAGTACTTC. Residues: CASSLGLAGPHEQYF.

The chain joins TRBV5-4 to TRBJ1-1; 9 nucleotides align to TRBD1. The CDR3 totals 15 residues. J was trimmed by 4 bases and V by 5 bases; bases with no gene match: 9. Germline assignment: CDR1 SGHNT and CDR2 YYREEE (reference sequence). The CDR3 DNA is TGTGCCAGCAGAAGGACGGGACAGGGTGGCACTGAAGCTTTCTTT. This translates into CASRRTGQGGTEAFF.

The chain joins TRBV6-5 to TRBJ2-5; TRBD2 agrees at 10 bases. Germline loops: CDR1 MNHEY, CDR2 SVGAGI. CDR3 size: 13 residues. The J segment lost 4 bases and the V segment lost 5 bases, leaving 1 base of the junction unmatched. CDR3 residues: CASSASGGETQYF. The CDR3, as DNA: TGTGCCAGCAGTGCTAGCGGGGGAGAGACCCAGTACTTC.

The rearrangement joins TRBV27 to TRBJ2-7; 9 positions match TRBD1. Trimming at V came to 8 bases and at J to 1 base, leaving 9 bases not matched to a gene. The CDR3 contains 15 residues. CDR1 and CDR2 from the germline V gene are MNHEY and SMNVEV (reference sequence). This CDR3 is CASASGTGKSYEQYF. The CDR3 bases are TGTGCCAGCGCCTCCGGGACAGGGAAATCCTACGAGCAGTACTTC.